This entry describes one TCR beta chain. Recruits, aged roughly 18 to 90 years, lived in around 24 US areas. What the recovered Cohort 3 donors had was two negative PCRs, clearance, or symptom resolution. This specimen comes from a study of blood T cell repertoires in COVID-19. Original data processing: Amplifying reference gene primers gave estimates of nucleated cell counts. The table came from immunoSEQ multiplex PCR; TCRdb's copy has only in-frame clones and leaves some out. D and trimming come from the DNA, and the V and J calls and clone size come from that table. The table records about 360,000 clones, around 87% of them present only once. Sample: PBMCs or T cells enriched from blood (not recorded which). This TCR came from a man aged 25 to 40 who had recovered from COVID-19.

This chain's CDR3 is CASSLAGGTGGYTF. In DNA form, the CDR3 reads TGTGCCAGCAGCCTAGCGGGGGGGACGGGTGGCTACACCTTC. The chain recombines TRBV5-4 with TRBJ1-2, with TRBD1 as a possible D gene (5 bases). CDR1 and CDR2 (germline): SGHNT, YYREEE (reference sequence). Trimming removed 4 bases at V and 7 bases at J, with 17 bases between. There are 14 residues in the CDR3.